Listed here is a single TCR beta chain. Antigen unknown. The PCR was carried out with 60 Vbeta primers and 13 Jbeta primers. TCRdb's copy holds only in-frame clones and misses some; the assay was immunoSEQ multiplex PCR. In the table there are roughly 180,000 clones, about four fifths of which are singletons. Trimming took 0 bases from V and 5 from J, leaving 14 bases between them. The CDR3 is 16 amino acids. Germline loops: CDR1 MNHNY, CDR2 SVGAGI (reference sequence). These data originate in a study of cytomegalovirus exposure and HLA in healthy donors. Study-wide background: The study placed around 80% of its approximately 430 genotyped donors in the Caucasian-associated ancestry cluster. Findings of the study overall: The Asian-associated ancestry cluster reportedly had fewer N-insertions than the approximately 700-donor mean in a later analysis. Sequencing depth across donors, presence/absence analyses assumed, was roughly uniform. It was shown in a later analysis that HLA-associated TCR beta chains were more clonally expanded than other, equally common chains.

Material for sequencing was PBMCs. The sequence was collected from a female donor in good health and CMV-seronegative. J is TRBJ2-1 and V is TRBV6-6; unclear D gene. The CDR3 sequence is CASSYSWQYQNNEQFF. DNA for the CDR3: TGTGCCAGCAGTTACTCGTGGCAGTACCAAAACAATGAGCAGTTCTTC.